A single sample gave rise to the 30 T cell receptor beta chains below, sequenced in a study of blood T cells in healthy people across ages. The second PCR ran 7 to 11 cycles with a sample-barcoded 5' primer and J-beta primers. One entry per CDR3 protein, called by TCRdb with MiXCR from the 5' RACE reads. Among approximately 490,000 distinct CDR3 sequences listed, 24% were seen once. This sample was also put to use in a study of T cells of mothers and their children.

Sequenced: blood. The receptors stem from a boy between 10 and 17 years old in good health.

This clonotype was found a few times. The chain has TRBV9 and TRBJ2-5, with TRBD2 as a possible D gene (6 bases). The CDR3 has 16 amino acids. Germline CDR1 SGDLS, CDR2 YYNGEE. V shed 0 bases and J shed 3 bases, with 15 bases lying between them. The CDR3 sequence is CASSVDLSGTKETQYF. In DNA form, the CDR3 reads TGTGCCAGCAGCGTAGACCTTAGCGGAACCAAAGAGACCCAGTACTTC.

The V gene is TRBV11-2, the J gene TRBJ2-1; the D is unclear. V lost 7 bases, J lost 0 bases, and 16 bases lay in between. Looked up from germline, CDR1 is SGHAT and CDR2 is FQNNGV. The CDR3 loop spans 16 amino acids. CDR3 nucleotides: TGTGCCAGCACCCTGCTCACGGGCAGCTCCTACAATGAGCAGTTCTTC. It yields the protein CASTLLTGSSYNEQFF. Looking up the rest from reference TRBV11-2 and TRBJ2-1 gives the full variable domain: EAGVAQSPRYKIIEKRQSVAFWCNPISGHATLYWYQQILGQGPKLLIQFQNNGVVDDSQLPKDRFSAERLKGVDSTLKIQPAKLEDSAVYLCASTLLTGSSYNEQFFGPGTRLTVL.

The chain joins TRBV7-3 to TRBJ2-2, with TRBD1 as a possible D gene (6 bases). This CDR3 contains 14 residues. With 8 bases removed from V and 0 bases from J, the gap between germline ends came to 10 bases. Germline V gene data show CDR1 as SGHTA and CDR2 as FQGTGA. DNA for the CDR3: TGTGCCAGCCAGGGGTCCCCGAACACCGGGGAGCTGTTTTTT. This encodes CASQGSPNTGELFF.

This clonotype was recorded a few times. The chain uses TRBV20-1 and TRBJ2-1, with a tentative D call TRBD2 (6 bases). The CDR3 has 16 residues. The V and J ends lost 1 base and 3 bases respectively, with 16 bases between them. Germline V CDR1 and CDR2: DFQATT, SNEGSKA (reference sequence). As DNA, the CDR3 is TGCAGTGCTAGAGTAGTAGCGGAAAGATTCTACAATGAGCAGTTCTTC. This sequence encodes CSARVVAERFYNEQFF.

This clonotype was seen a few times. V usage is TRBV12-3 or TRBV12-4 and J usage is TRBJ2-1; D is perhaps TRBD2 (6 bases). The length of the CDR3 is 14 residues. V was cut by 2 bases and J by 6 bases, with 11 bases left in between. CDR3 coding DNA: TGTGCCAGCAGTTTAACTAGCCCGGGCAATGAGCAGTTCTTC. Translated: CASSLTSPGNEQFF.

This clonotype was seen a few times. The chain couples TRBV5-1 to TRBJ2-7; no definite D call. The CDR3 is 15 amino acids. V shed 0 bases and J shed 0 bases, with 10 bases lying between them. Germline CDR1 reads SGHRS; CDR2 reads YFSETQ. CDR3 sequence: CASSLALITSYEQYF. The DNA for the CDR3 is TGCGCCAGCAGCTTGGCACTGATTACCTCCTACGAGCAGTACTTC.

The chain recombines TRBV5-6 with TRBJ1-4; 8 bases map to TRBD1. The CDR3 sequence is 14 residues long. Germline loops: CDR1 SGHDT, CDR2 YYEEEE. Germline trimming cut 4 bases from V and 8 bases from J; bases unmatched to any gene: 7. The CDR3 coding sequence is TGTGCCAGCAGCCGGGGACAGGTTAACGAAAAACTGTTTTTT. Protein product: CASSRGQVNEKLFF.

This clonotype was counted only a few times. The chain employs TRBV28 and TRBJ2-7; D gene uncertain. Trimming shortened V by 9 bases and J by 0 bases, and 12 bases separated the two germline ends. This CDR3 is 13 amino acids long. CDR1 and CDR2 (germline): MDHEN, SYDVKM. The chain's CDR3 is CASLQASSYEQYF. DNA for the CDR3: TGTGCCAGTCTCCAGGCGAGCTCCTACGAGCAGTACTTC.

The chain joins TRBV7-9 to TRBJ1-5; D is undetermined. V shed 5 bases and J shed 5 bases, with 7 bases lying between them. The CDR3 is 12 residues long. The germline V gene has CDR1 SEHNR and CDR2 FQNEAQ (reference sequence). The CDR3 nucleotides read TGTGCCAGCAGCAAGAACTATCAGCCCCAGCATTTT. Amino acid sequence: CASSKNYQPQHF.

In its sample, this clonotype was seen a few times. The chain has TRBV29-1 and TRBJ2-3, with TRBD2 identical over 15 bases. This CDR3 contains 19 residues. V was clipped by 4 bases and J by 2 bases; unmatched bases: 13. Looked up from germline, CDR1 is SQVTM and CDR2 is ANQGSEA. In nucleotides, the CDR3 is TGCAGCGTTGTGGGGACGCGGACTAGCGGGGGGGCATACACAGATACGCAGTATTTT. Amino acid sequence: CSVVGTRTSGGAYTDTQYF.

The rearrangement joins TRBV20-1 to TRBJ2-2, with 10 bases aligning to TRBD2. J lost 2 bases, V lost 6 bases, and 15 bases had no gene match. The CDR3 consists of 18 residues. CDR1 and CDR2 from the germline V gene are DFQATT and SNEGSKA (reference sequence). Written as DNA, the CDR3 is TGCAGTGCCGAACCCGAACCTAGCGGGAGACCCAACACCGGGGAGCTGTTTTTT. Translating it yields CSAEPEPSGRPNTGELFF.

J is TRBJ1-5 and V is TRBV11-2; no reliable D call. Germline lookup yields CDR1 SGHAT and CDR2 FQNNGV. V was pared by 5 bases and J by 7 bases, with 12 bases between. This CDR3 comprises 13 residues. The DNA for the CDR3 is TGTGCCAGCAGCCTCAAGACCAGGCAGCCCCAGCATTTT. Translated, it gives CASSLKTRQPQHF.

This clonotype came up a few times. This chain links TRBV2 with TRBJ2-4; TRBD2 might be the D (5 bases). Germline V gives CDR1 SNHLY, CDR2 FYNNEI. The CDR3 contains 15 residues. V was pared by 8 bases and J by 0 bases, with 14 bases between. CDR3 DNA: TGTGCCAGCTGGGAGCGGCCCGTAGCCAAAAACATTCAGTACTTC. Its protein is CASWERPVAKNIQYF.

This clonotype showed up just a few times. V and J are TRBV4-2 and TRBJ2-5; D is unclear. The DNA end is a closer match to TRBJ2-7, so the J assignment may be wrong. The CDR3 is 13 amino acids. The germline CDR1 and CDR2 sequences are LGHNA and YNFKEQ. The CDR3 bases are TGTGCCAGCAGCCAAGATACAGCCTACGAGCAGTACTTC. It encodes CASSQDTAYEQYF.

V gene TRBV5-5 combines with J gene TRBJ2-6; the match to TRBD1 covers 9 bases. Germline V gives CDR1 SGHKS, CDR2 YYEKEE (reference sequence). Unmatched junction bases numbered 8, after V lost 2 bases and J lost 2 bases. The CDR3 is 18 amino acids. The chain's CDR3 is CASSFGQGMRPGANVLTF. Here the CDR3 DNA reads TGTGCCAGCAGCTTCGGACAGGGGATGAGACCTGGGGCCAACGTCCTGACTTTC.

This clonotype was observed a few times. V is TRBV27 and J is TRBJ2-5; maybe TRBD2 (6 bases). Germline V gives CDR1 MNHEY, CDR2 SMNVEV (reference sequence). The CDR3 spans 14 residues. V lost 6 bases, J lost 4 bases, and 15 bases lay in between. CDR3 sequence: CASRIHGRGETQYF. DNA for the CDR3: TGTGCCAGCAGGATACACGGGCGGGGAGAGACCCAGTACTTC.

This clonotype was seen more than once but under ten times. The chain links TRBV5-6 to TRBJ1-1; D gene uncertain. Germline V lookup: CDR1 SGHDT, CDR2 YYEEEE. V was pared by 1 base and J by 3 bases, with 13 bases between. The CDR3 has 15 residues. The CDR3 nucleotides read TGTGCCAGCAGCTTGTTTGCAGTAGCGGACACTGAAGCTTTCTTT. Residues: CASSLFAVADTEAFF.

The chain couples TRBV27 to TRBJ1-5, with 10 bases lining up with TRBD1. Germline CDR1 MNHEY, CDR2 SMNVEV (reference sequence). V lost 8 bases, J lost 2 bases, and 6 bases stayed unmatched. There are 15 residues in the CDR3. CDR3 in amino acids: CASRQGAWGNQPQHF. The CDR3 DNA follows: TGTGCCAGCCGACAGGGGGCGTGGGGCAATCAGCCCCAGCATTTT.

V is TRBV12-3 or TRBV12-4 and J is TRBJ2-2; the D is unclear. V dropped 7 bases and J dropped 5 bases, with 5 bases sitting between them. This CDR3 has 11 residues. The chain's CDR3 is CASTPTGELFF. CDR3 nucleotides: TGTGCCAGCACCCCGACCGGGGAGCTGTTTTTT.

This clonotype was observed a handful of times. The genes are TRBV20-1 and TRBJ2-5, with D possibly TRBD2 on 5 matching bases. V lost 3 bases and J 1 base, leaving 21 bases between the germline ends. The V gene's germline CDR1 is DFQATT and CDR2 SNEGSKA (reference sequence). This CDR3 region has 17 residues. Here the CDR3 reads CSARRLRASVSQETQYF. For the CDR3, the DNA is TGCAGTGCTAGGCGGCTGAGGGCCAGCGTAAGCCAAGAGACCCAGTACTTC.

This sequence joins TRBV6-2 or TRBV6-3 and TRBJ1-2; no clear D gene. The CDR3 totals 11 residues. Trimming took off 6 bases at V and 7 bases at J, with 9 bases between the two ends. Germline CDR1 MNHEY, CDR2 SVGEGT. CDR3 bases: TGTGCCAGCAGCCAAGCAGGTGGCTACACCTTC. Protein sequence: CASSQAGGYTF.

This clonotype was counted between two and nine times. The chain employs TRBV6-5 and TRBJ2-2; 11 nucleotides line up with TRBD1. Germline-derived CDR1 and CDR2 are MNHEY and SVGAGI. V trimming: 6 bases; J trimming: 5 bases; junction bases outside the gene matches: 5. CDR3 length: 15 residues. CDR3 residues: CASRTDRGHTGELFF. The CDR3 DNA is TGTGCCAGCAGGACGGACAGGGGGCATACCGGGGAGCTGTTTTTT.

CDR3: CASSLASGIGGYTF. The CDR3 region has the DNA TGTGCCAGCAGCTTGGCCTCAGGGATCGGTGGCTACACCTTC. The rearrangement joins TRBV5-4 to TRBJ1-2; tentatively, D is TRBD1 (5 bases). V shed 0 bases and J shed 7 bases, with 13 bases lying between them. From germline, CDR1 is SGHNT and CDR2 YYREEE (reference sequence). The CDR3 extends over 14 amino acids.

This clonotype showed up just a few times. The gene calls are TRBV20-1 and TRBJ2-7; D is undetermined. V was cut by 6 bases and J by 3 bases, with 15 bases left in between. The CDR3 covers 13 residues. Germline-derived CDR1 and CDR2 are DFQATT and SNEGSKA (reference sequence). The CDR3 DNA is TGCAGTGCCAGATACGGTGGGATCTACGAGCAGTACTTC. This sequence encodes CSARYGGIYEQYF.

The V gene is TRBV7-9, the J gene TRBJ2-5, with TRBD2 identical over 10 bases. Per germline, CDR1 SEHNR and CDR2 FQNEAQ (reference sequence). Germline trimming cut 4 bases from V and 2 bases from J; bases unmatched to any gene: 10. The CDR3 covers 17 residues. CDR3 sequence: CASSWEAGTSAQETQYF. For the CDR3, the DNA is TGTGCCAGCAGCTGGGAGGCCGGGACTAGCGCTCAAGAGACCCAGTACTTC.

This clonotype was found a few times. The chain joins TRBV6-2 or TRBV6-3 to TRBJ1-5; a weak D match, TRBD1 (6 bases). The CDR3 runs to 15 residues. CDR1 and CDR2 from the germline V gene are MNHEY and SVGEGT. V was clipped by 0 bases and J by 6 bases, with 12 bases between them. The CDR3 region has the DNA TGTGCCAGCAGTTACTCGAGCGGGGGCCCTCAGCCCCAGCATTTT. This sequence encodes CASSYSSGGPQPQHF.

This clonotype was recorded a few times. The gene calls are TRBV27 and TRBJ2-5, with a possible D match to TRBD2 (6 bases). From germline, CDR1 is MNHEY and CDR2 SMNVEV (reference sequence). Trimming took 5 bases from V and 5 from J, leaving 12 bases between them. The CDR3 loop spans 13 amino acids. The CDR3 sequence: CASSLLEGETQYF. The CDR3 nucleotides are TGTGCCAGCAGTCTCCTGGAGGGGGAGACCCAGTACTTC.

CDR3 amino acids: CASLPSGQETQYF. The CDR3 DNA follows: TGTGCCAGCCTCCCCTCCGGGCAAGAGACCCAGTACTTC. The chain combines TRBV28 with TRBJ2-1, with D unresolved. The DNA end is a closer match to TRBJ2-5, so the J assignment may be wrong. This CDR3 is 13 amino acids long. Germline V gene data show CDR1 as MDHEN and CDR2 as SYDVKM.

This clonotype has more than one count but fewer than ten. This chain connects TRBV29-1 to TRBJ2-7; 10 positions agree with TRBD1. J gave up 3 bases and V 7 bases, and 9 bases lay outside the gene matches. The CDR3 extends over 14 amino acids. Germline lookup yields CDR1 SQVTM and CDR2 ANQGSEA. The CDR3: CSAAYRDRGYEQYF. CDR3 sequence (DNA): TGCAGCGCTGCGTACCGGGACAGGGGCTACGAGCAGTACTTC.

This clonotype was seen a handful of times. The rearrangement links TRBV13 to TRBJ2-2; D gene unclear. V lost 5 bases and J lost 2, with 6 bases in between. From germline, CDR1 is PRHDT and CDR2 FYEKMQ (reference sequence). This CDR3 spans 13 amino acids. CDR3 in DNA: TGTGCCAGCAGCCCACAAAACACCGGGGAGCTGTTTTTT. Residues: CASSPQNTGELFF.